The sequence of this T cell receptor beta chain was determined in a study of STAT5B mutations in CD4+ large granular lymphocyte leukemia. Control samples were healthy donors' buffy coats. This clone has more than one count but fewer than ten. Its antigen is unidentified. Only in-frame clones appear in the TCRdb table, and some are missing; sequencing was by immunoSEQ multiplex PCR. The sample consists of roughly 34,000 clones, approximately 82% of them appearing once. Notes on the study in general: Approximately 25% of private leukemic clonotypes occurred rarely in other patients' non-leukemic repertoires.

The V end was cut by 4 bases, the J end by 1 base, with 8 bases between. Germline V gene lookup returns CDR1 SGHTA and CDR2 FQGTGA. The CDR3 loop spans 15 amino acids. This sequence joins TRBV7-3 and TRBJ2-6; perhaps TRBD1 as D (5 bases). This TCR was recovered from a human donor in good health. The sample taken for sequencing was CD4+ T cells from blood buffy coats. As DNA, the CDR3 is TGTGCCAGCAGCTCCTCAGGGTCTGGGGCCAACGTCCTGACTTTC. Amino acids: CASSSSGSGANVLTF.